This T cell receptor (beta chain) was profiled in a study of CD8+CD57+ T cells in acquired aplastic anemia. Across the study: Sorted CD4+ and CD8+ cells yielded 3.2 ug of DNA on average. Study-wide points: Between patients and controls, around 31 CD8+ CDR3 sequences were found in common.

Worth noting for this clonotype: Its antigen remains unidentified.

TCR beta VDJ and CDR3 were profiled, and genomic DNA was the template. MiXCR, applied by TCRdb to the reads, yields one record per CDR3 protein. The sample contains 50,000 to 70,000 distinct CDR3 sequences, around 55% of which appear only once. This CDR3 has 15 amino acids. Germline V gene lookup returns CDR1 LNHDA and CDR2 SQIVND (reference sequence). With 4 bases removed from V and 0 bases from J, the gap between germline ends came to 13 bases. The source of this sequence is a human donor in good health, serving as a control. The chain recombines TRBV19 with TRBJ2-7; D might be TRBD1 or TRBD2, each matching 5 bases. The sequencing input was sorted CD4+, CD8+, or CD8+CD57+ T cells (not recorded which) from PBMCs. The chain's CDR3 is CASSTPGRTSYEQYF. In DNA, the CDR3 is TGTGCCAGTAGTACCCCGGGACGGACCTCCTACGAGCAGTACTTC.